This TCR beta chain was documented in a study of regulatory T cells in long-lasting Graves disease. General study results and limits: TRBV28, TRBJ1-2 and TRBJ2-5 emerged as the favored segments in persistent disease.

The time point denotes: persistent/refractory GD, antithyroid drugs over 5 years with positive TRAb. PBMC-extracted RNA yielded the TCR library. This clonotype was seen ten or more times. Its antigen is not identified. V shed 6 bases and J shed 0 bases, with 9 bases lying between them. The CDR3 extends over 15 amino acids. The V gene's germline CDR1 is MDHEN and CDR2 SYDVKM. Sequencing libraries for TCR beta were prepared with iRepertoire HTBI primers and Arm-PCR of CDR3 regions. In the source study's methods: Among the samples, approximately 60 TRBV and 14 to 15 TRBJ segments were identified. Via MiXCR, TCRdb re-called the multiplex PCR reads, giving one row per CDR3 protein. These V and J calls derive from TCRdb rather than the authors' analysis. The repertoire holds about half a million distinct CDR3 sequences, with approximately 23% as singletons.

The sample in question was peripheral blood mononuclear cells (PBMCs), obtained when the disease was refractory, from a patient treated with antithyroid drugs. The sequence came from a female donor with Graves disease. The chain employs TRBV28 and TRBJ2-6; D is possibly TRBD1 (6 bases). The CDR3 sequence is CASSRTASGANVLTF. CDR3 in DNA: TGTGCCAGCAGCCGGACAGCCTCTGGGGCCAACGTCCTGACTTTC. Based on the CDR3 plus reference TRBV28 and TRBJ2-6, the full variable domain is DVKVTQSSRYLVKRTGEKVFLECVQDMDHENMFWYRQDPGLGLRLIYFSYDVKMKEKGDIPEGYSVSREKKERFSLILESASTNQTSMYLCASSRTASGANVLTFGAGSRLTVL.